The 22 T cell receptor beta chains below were found in one sample sequenced in a study of T cells after yellow fever vaccination. TCRdb reprocessed the 5' RACE reads with MiXCR, giving one entry per CDR3 protein. This table holds roughly 180,000 distinct CDR3 sequences, approximately 6.2% found once. The sequencing used CD4+ T cells sorted from PBMCs, collected on the day of the first yellow fever vaccination. The receptors here all came from a man younger than 35 who received the YFV17D yellow fever vaccine.

This clonotype turned up a few times. This rearrangement joins TRBV5-5 to TRBJ2-1, with 10 bases lining up with TRBD2. Germline lookup yields CDR1 SGHKS and CDR2 YYEKEE (reference sequence). With 3 bases clipped from V and 7 bases from J, the junction kept 7 bases outside the gene matches. CDR3 length: 15 amino acids. The CDR3 sequence: CASSSKPSGGNEQFF. CDR3 DNA: TGTGCCAGCAGCTCCAAGCCTAGCGGGGGAAATGAGCAGTTCTTC.

V is TRBV29-1 and J is TRBJ2-7; D might be TRBD1 (6 bases). This CDR3 contains 13 residues. Germline loops: CDR1 SQVTM, CDR2 ANQGSEA. CDR3 region: CREQGRVSYEQYF. The CDR3 DNA reads TGCAGGGAACAGGGAAGAGTCTCCTACGAGCAGTACTTC.

This clonotype was detected ten times or more. The V gene is TRBV3-1, the J gene TRBJ1-5; D not certain. The CDR3 loop spans 12 amino acids. Germline CDR1 and CDR2: LGHDT and YNNKEL (reference sequence). The V and J ends lost 2 bases and 1 base respectively, with 0 bases between them. This CDR3 is CASSQSNQPQHF. As DNA, the CDR3 is TGTGCCAGCAGCCAAAGCAATCAGCCCCAGCATTTT.

This clonotype was detected many times. J is TRBJ1-3 and V is TRBV5-1, with no clear D. This CDR3 region has 14 residues. V lost 6 bases and J lost 0, with 10 bases in between. Per germline, CDR1 SGHRS and CDR2 YFSETQ. This CDR3 reads CASKEGNSGNTIYF. The CDR3 DNA reads as TGCGCCAGCAAAGAAGGCAACTCTGGAAACACCATATATTTT.

V gene TRBV4-1 combines with J gene TRBJ1-5, with TRBD1 identical over 7 bases. This CDR3 region has 15 residues. V was pared by 0 bases and J by 5 bases, with 4 bases of the junction left unmatched. Germline CDR1 MGHRA, CDR2 YSYEKL. In nucleotides, the CDR3 is TGCGCCAGCAGCCAAGATAGGGACAGCTATCAGCCCCAGCATTTT. Residues: CASSQDRDSYQPQHF.

The sample holds a few counts of this clonotype. V usage is TRBV5-1 and J usage is TRBJ1-2, with TRBD1 matching over 7 bases. Germline trimming cut 4 bases from V and 4 bases from J; bases unmatched to any gene: 4. The CDR3 is 13 residues long. The germline V gene encodes CDR1 SGHRS and CDR2 YFSETQ. CDR3 region: CASSPDRFYGYTF. As DNA, the CDR3 is TGCGCCAGCAGCCCGGACAGGTTCTATGGCTACACCTTC.

This clonotype was counted many times. The rearrangement uses TRBV6-5 and TRBJ1-2, with D maybe TRBD1 (5 bases). CDR3 length: 13 amino acids. Germline CDR1 MNHEY, CDR2 SVGAGI. Trimming pared 6 bases from V and 6 bases from J, leaving 14 bases between. Here the CDR3 reads CASSYQGRDGYTF. CDR3 in DNA: TGTGCCAGCAGCTACCAGGGTCGCGATGGCTACACCTTC.

At least ten counts were recorded for this clonotype. The V and J genes are TRBV7-2 and TRBJ2-5, with 10 positions matching TRBD2. Germline-derived CDR1 and CDR2 are SGHTA and FQGNSA. The CDR3 covers 14 residues. Trimming at V came to 4 bases and at J to 4 bases, leaving 3 bases not matched to a gene. CDR3 coding DNA: TGTGCCAGCAGCTCGGGACTAGCGTTAGAGACCCAGTACTTC. Protein product: CASSSGLALETQYF.

Many counts were recorded for this clonotype. The genes are TRBV28 and TRBJ1-1; TRBD1 matches at 9 bases. V shed 6 bases, J shed 1 base, and the junction held 6 bases outside the gene matches. CDR3 length: 15 amino acids. Germline V gene lookup returns CDR1 MDHEN and CDR2 SYDVKM. CDR3 coding DNA: TGTGCCAGCAGCACAGGGGGCGCCGAGAACACTGAAGCTTTCTTT. Protein: CASSTGGAENTEAFF.

This clonotype showed up many times. The rearrangement uses TRBV29-1 and TRBJ2-1; D is perhaps TRBD2 (5 bases). V lost 7 bases to trimming and J lost 1 base, with 8 bases between them. The CDR3 loop spans 12 amino acids. Germline CDR1 SQVTM, CDR2 ANQGSEA. CDR3 nucleotides: TGCAGCGGAGGGCAGTCCTACAATGAGCAGTTCTTC. Its protein product is CSGGQSYNEQFF.

Many counts were recorded for this clonotype. The chain recombines TRBV12-3 or TRBV12-4 with TRBJ2-7; D ambiguous. Trimming took off 3 bases at V and 3 bases at J, with 9 bases between the two ends. This CDR3 region has 13 residues. The CDR3: CASSFRPDYEQYV. The CDR3 DNA reads as TGTGCCAGCAGTTTTCGACCAGACTACGAGCAGTACGTC.

V usage is TRBV7-3 and J usage is TRBJ1-5, with 8 nucleotides matching TRBD1. The V and J ends lost 5 bases and 6 bases, in that order; junction bases with no gene match: 3. CDR3 length: 13 residues. Germline loops: CDR1 SGHTA, CDR2 FQGTGA. The CDR3 DNA reads as TGTGCCAGCAGCCCCGACAGGGGTCAGCCCCAGCATTTT. Its protein is CASSPDRGQPQHF.

This clonotype has at least ten counts. The chain couples TRBV23-1 to TRBJ2-2; TRBD2 agrees at 9 bases. TRBV23-1 is an open reading frame, and its role is uncertain. CDR3 length: 17 amino acids. Germline trimming cut 3 bases from V and 3 bases from J; bases unmatched to any gene: 8. CDR3 residues: CASSHPPGLADTGELFF. CDR3 sequence (DNA): TGCGCCAGCAGTCACCCTCCGGGACTAGCCGACACCGGGGAGCTGTTTTTT.

This clonotype was observed at least ten times. J is TRBJ2-3 and V is TRBV20-1; a possible D gene is TRBD1 (5 bases). The V and J ends lost 6 bases and 4 bases respectively, with 20 bases between them. This CDR3 has 15 residues. From germline, CDR1 is DFQATT and CDR2 SNEGSKA (reference sequence). This CDR3 reads CSATRGVRAADTQYF. The CDR3 DNA sequence: TGCAGTGCAACGCGTGGAGTCAGGGCAGCAGATACGCAGTATTTT.

The chain couples TRBV12-3 or TRBV12-4 to TRBJ2-1; 7 bases agree with TRBD2. The junction had 6 bases not matched to a gene; V was cut back by 5 bases and J by 8 bases. CDR3 length: 13 residues. CDR3 bases: TGTGCCAGCAGTCGACTAGCTGGCTATGAGCAGTTCTTC. It translates to CASSRLAGYEQFF.

This clonotype was picked up many times. The V call is TRBV4-2, the J call TRBJ2-5; TRBD2 matches 8 bases. Germline V gene sequence: CDR1 LGHNA, CDR2 YNFKEQ. Trimming at V came to 2 bases and at J to 2 bases, leaving 4 bases not matched to a gene. The CDR3 loop spans 15 amino acids. The CDR3 region has the DNA TGTGCCAGCAGCCAAAGCACGGGGGGGCAAGAGACCCAGTACTTC. It is translated as CASSQSTGGQETQYF.

This clonotype was counted ten times or more. The chain employs TRBV20-1 and TRBJ2-5; possible D gene TRBD1, 6 bases. The CDR3 is 12 residues long. Germline V gives CDR1 DFQATT, CDR2 SNEGSKA (reference sequence). The V end lost 3 bases, the J end lost 2 bases, and 7 bases lay between the germline ends. CDR3 protein: CSASRGQETQYF. CDR3 bases: TGCAGTGCTAGTAGGGGGCAAGAGACCCAGTACTTC.

The table lists this clonotype with many counts. The V call is TRBV4-3, the J call TRBJ1-2; unclear D gene. The CDR3 consists of 16 residues. V lost 4 bases, J lost 4 bases, and 19 bases lay in between. Germline CDR1 LGHNA, CDR2 YSLEER. The CDR3 DNA sequence: TGCGCCAGCAGCCCCGTCCACTTTGACCTTTCCTATGGCTACACCTTC. Translation gives CASSPVHFDLSYGYTF.

The V gene is TRBV5-1, the J gene TRBJ2-7; 8 bases are shared with TRBD1. The CDR3 is made up of 15 amino acids. Germline V CDR1 and CDR2: SGHRS, YFSETQ. V shed 2 bases, J shed 4 bases, and the junction held 8 bases outside the gene matches. The CDR3 DNA sequence: TGCGCCAGCAGCTTTCCCGGGACAGGCCGGTACGAGCAGTACTTC. Translated: CASSFPGTGRYEQYF.

This clonotype was observed many times. This rearrangement joins TRBV18 to TRBJ2-2, with D perhaps matching TRBD1 (5 bases). The germline V and J ends were trimmed by 1 base and 1 base, with 10 bases remaining between them. This CDR3 has 16 amino acids. From germline, CDR1 is KGHSH and CDR2 LQKENI. The CDR3, as DNA: TGTGCCAGCTCACCACAGAGTCAGGGGAACACCGGGGAGCTGTTTTTT. It yields the protein CASSPQSQGNTGELFF. Drawing the rest from reference TRBV18 and TRBJ2-2, the complete variable domain is NAGVMQNPRHLVRRRGQEARLRCSPMKGHSHVYWYRQLPEEGLKFMVYLQKENIIDESGMPKERFSAEFPKEGPSILRIQQVVRGDSAAYFCASSPQSQGNTGELFFGEGSRLTVL.

There are many counts of this clonotype. The chain carries TRBV7-2 and TRBJ2-5; no clear D gene. Trimming took 3 bases from V and 3 from J, leaving 8 bases between them. The CDR3 sequence is 13 residues long. CDR1 SGHTA and CDR2 FQGNSA come from the germline V gene. CDR3 nucleotides: TGTGCCAGCAGCTTCAGCCGTGAAGAGACCCAGTACTTC. Translated: CASSFSREETQYF. The whole variable domain, filled in from reference TRBV7-2 and TRBJ2-5, reads GAGVSQSPSNKVTEKGKDVELRCDPISGHTALYWYRQSLGQGLEFLIYFQGNSAPDKSGLPSDRFSAERTGGSVSTLTIQRTQQEDSAVYLCASSFSREETQYFGPGTRLLVL.

This clonotype was seen a few times. The V gene is TRBV13, the J gene TRBJ2-3; no reliable D call. Germline CDR1 is PRHDT and CDR2 is FYEKMQ (reference sequence). The CDR3 extends over 12 amino acids. V was shortened by 5 bases and J by 4 bases, with 7 bases between the two germline ends. CDR3 amino acids: CASSGPADTQYF. CDR3 coding DNA: TGTGCCAGCAGCGGCCCGGCAGATACGCAGTATTTT.